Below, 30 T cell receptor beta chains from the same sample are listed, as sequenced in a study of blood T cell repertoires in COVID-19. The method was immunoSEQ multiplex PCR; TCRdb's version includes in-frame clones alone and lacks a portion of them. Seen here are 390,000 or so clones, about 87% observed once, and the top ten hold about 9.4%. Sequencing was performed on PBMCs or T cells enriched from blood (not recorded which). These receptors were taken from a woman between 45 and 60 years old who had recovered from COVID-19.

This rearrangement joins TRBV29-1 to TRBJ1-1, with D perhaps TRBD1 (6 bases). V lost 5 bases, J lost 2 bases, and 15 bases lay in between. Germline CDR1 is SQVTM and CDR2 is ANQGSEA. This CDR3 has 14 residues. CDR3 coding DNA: TGCAGCGTTCGGACAGAAGCGCTTAACACTGAAGCTTTCTTT. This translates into CSVRTEALNTEAFF.

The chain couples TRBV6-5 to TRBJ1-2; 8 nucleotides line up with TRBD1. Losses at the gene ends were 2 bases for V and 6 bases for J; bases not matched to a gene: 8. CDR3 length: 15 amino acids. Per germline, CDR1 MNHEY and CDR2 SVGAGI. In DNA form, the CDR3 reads TGTGCCAGCAGTTACACGAACAGGGGGTGGGATGGCTACACCTTC. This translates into CASSYTNRGWDGYTF.

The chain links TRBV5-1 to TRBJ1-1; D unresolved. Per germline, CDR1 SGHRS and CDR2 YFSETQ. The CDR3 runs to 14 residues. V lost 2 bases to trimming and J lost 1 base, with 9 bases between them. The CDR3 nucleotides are TGCGCCAGCAGCTTAGACGCGGCGAACACTGAAGCTTTCTTT. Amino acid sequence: CASSLDAANTEAFF.

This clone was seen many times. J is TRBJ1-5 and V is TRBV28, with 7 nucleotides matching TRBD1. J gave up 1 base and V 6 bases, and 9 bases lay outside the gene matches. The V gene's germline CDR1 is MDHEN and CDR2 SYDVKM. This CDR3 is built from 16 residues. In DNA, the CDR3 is TGTGCCAGCAGGCAAGACGACAGGGTAAGCAATCAGCCCCAGCATTTT. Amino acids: CASRQDDRVSNQPQHF.

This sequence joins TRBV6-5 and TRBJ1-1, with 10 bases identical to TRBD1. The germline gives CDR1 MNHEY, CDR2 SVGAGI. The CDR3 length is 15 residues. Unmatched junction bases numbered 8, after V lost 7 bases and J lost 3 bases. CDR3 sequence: CASNGQGGFYTEAFF. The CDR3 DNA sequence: TGTGCCAGCAATGGACAGGGGGGGTTCTACACTGAAGCTTTCTTT.

The CDR3 DNA reads as TGTGCCAGCAGCCCACACCCGGACAGCTTTTGGGGTGTTGACACTGAAGCTTTCTTT. It yields the protein CASSPHPDSFWGVDTEAFF. The V and J genes are TRBV9 and TRBJ1-1; the D gene is possibly TRBD1 (6 bases). The V gene lost 4 bases and the J gene lost 3 bases, with 28 bases spanning the gap. Germline V lookup: CDR1 SGDLS, CDR2 YYNGEE. CDR3 size: 19 residues.

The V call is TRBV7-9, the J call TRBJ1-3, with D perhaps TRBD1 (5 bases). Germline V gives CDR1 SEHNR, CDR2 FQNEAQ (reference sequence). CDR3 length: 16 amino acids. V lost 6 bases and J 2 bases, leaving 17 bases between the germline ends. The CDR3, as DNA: TGTGCCAGCAGACCCAACCAGGGTATTACTGGAAACACCATATATTTT. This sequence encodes CASRPNQGITGNTIYF.

This chain's CDR3 is CASSDPGGLGTQYF. CDR3 nucleotides: TGCGCCAGCAGCGACCCAGGGGGTCTCGGGACCCAGTACTTC. The chain is built from TRBV5-1 and TRBJ2-5, with 7 bases lining up with TRBD1. Germline CDR1 SGHRS, CDR2 YFSETQ. The junction had 10 bases not matched to a gene; V was cut back by 4 bases and J by 7 bases. This CDR3 region has 14 residues.

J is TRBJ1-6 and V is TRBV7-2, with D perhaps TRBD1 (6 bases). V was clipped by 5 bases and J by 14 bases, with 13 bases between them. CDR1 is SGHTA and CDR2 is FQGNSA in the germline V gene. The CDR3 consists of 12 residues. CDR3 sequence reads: CASSTSTGALHF. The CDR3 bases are TGTGCCAGCAGCACCTCGACAGGAGCCCTCCACTTT.

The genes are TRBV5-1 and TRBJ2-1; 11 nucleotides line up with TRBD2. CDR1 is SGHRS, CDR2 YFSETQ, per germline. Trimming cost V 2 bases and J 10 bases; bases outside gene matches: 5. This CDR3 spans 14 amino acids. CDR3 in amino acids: CASSLRLAGMEQFF. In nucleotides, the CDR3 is TGCGCCAGCAGCTTACGACTAGCGGGGATGGAGCAGTTCTTC.

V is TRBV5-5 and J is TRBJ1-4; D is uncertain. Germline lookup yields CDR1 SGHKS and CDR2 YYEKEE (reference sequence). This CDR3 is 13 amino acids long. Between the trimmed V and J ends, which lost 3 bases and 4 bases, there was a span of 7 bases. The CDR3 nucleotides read TGTGCCAGCAGCTATGGACTTAATGAAAAACTGTTTTTT. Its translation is CASSYGLNEKLFF.

CDR3 in amino acids: CASSPTGTGGIALHF. The CDR3 DNA is TGTGCCAGCTCCCCGACCGGGACAGGGGGCATAGCCCTCCACTTT. The chain combines TRBV18 with TRBJ1-6, with 12 bases matching TRBD1. From germline, CDR1 is KGHSH and CDR2 LQKENI. This CDR3 is built from 15 residues. V shed 6 bases and J 14 bases; nucleotides not matched to a gene: 11.

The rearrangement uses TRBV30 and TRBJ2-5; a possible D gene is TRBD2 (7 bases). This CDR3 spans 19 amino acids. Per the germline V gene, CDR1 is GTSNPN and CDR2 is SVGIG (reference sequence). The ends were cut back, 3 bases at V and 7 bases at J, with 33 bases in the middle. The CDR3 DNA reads TGTGCCTGGAGCCCCGAAGCCCCCCCGGGGGGCGTCGGGTACGTGACCCAGTACTTC. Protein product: CAWSPEAPPGGVGYVTQYF.

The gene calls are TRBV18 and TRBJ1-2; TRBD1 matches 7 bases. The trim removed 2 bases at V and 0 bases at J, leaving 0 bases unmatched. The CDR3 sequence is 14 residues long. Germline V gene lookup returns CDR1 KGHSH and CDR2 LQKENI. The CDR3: CASSPDRANYGYTF. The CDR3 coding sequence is TGTGCCAGCTCACCAGACAGGGCTAACTATGGCTACACCTTC.

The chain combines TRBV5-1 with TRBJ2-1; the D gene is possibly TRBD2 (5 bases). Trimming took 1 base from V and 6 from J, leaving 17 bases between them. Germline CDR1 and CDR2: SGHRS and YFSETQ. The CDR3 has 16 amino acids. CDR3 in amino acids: CASSLSSGINFNEQFF. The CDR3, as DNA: TGCGCCAGCAGCTTGAGTTCCGGGATTAATTTCAATGAGCAGTTCTTC.

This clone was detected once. The CDR3 here is CASSSGTSVYGYTF. For the CDR3, the DNA is TGCGCCAGCAGTTCCGGGACATCTGTCTATGGCTACACCTTC. J is TRBJ1-2 and V is TRBV5-1; D perhaps matches TRBD1 (6 bases). V lost 5 bases and J 4 bases, leaving 15 bases between the germline ends. This CDR3 spans 14 amino acids. Germline lookup yields CDR1 SGHRS and CDR2 YFSETQ.

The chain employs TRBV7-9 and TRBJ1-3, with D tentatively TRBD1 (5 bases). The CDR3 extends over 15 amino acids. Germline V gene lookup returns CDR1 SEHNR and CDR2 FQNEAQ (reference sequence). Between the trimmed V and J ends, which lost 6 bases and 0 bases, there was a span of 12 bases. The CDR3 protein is CASRYIQASGNTIYF. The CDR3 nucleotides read TGTGCCAGCAGATACATACAGGCCTCTGGAAACACCATATATTTT.

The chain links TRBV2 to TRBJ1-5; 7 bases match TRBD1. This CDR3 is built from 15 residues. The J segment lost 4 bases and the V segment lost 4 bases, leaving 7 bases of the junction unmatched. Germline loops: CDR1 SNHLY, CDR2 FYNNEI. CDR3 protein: CASSVFQGVNQPQHF. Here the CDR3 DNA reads TGTGCCAGCAGTGTTTTTCAGGGGGTAAATCAGCCCCAGCATTTT.

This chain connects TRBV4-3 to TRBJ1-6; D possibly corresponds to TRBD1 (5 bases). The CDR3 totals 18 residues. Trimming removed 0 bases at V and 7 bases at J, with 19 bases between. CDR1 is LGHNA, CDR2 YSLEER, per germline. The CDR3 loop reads CASSQDRGTGMGNSPLHF. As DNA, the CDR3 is TGCGCCAGCAGCCAAGATAGGGGTACTGGGATGGGGAATTCACCCCTCCACTTT.

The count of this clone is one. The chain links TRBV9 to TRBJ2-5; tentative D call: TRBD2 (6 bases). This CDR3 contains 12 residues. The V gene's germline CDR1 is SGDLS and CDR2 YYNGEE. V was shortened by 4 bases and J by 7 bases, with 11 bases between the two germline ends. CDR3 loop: CASSPLSGTQYF. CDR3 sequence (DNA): TGTGCCAGCAGCCCTCTTAGCGGGACCCAGTACTTC.

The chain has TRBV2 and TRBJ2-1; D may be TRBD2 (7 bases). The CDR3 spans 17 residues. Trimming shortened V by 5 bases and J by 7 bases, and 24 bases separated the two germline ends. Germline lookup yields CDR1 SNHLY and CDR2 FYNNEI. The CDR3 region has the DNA TGTGCCAGCAGTCCGGGGGCTCGGGGGGTTGGACGTAATGAGCAGTTCTTC. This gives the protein CASSPGARGVGRNEQFF.

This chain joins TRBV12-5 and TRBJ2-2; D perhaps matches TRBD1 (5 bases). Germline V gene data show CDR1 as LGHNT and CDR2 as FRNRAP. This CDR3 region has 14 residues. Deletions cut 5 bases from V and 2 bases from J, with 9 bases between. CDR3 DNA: TGTGCTAGTGGTGCCGACAGTAACACCGGGGAGCTGTTTTTT. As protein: CASGADSNTGELFF. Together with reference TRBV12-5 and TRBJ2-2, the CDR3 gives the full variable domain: DARVTQTPRHKVTEMGQEVTMRCQPILGHNTVFWYRQTMMQGLELLAYFRNRAPLDDSGMPKDRFSAEMPDATLATLKIQPSEPRDSAVYFCASGADSNTGELFFGEGSRLTVL.

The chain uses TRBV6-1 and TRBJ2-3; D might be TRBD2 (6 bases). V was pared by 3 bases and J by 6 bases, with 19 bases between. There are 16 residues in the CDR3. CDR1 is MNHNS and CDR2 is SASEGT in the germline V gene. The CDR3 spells CASSDTYGASEDTQYF. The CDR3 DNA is TGTGCCAGCAGTGATACGTATGGGGCTAGCGAGGATACGCAGTATTTT.

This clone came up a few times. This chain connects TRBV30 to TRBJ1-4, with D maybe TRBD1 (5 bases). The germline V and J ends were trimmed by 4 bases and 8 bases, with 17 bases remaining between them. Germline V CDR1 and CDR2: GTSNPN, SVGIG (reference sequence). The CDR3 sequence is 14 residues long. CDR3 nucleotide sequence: TGTGCCTGGAATCGCGGGGCGGGAGAAGAAAAACTGTTTTTT. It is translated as CAWNRGAGEEKLFF. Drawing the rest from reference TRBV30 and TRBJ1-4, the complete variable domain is SQTIHQWPATLVQPVGSPLSLECTVEGTSNPNLYWYRQAAGRGLQLLFYSVGIGQISSEVPQNLSASRPQDRQFILSSKKLLLSDSGFYLCAWNRGAGEEKLFFGSGTQLSVL.

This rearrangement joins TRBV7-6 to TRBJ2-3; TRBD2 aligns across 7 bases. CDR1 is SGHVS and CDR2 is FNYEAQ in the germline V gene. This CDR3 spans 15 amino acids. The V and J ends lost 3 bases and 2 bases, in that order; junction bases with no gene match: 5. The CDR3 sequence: CASSFVRGDTDTQYF. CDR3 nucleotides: TGTGCCAGCAGCTTCGTACGGGGGGACACAGATACGCAGTATTTT.

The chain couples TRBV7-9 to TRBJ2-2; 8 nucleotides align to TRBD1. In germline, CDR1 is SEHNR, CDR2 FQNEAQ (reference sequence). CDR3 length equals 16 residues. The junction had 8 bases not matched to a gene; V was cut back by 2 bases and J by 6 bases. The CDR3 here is CASSLRTGIGAGELFF. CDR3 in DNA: TGTGCCAGCAGCTTAAGGACAGGGATAGGCGCCGGGGAGCTGTTTTTT.

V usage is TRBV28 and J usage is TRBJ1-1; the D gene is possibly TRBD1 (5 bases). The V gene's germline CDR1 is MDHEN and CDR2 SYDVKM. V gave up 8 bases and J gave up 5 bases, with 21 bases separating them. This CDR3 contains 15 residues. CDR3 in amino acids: CASGCRAAGCTEAFF. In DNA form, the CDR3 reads TGTGCCAGCGGATGTCGCGCGGCAGGGTGTACTGAAGCTTTCTTT.

CDR3 protein: CASSLDHGGLKVAFF. CDR3 coding DNA: TGCGCCAGCAGCTTGGATCACGGAGGTTTAAAGGTCGCTTTCTTT. The V call is TRBV5-1, the J call TRBJ1-1; unclear D gene. The ends were cut back, 0 bases at V and 11 bases at J, with 20 bases in the middle. The CDR3 contains 15 residues. CDR1 SGHRS and CDR2 YFSETQ come from the germline V gene.

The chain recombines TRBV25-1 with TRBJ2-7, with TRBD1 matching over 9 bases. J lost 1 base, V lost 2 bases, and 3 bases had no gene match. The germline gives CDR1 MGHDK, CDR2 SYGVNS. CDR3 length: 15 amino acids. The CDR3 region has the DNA TGTGCCAGCAGTGAAAGGGGGACAGGGTCCTACGAGCAGTACTTC. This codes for CASSERGTGSYEQYF.

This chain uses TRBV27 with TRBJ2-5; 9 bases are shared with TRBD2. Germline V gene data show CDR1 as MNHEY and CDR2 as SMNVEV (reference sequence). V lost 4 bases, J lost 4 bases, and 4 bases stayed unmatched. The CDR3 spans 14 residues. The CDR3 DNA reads TGTGCCAGCAGTTCGCTAGCGGGGCCAGAGACCCAGTACTTC. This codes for CASSSLAGPETQYF.